This T cell receptor beta chain was identified during a study of persistence of HIV-infected CD4 T cells. At the level of the study: Donors were ART-treated; their CMV- and Gag-responding CD4+ T cells were isolated. A couple of participants gave one leukapheresis sample; others gave up to roughly 180 mL blood repeatedly.

Sequencing used immunoSEQ version 4 in survey mode. The data were produced by immunoSEQ multiplex PCR, yet TCRdb's version contains in-frame clones alone and is incomplete. The sample lists about 35,000 clones, more than 70% seen once, with roughly 5.6% in the top ten. Concerning this clone itself: Antigen specificity is unknown.

The CDR3 is made up of 15 amino acids. V lost 6 bases and J lost 0; bases outside the gene matches: 7. Looked up from germline, CDR1 is MNHEY and CDR2 is SMNVEV (reference sequence). Cells were stimulated with overlapping HIV-1 Gag 15-mer peptides. CD40L/CD69 double-negative CD45RO-high memory CD4+ T cells were collected. The source material was cultured CD4+ T cells from PBMCs, sampled from a patient who received antiretroviral therapy. This clonotype originated in an adult with HIV. The donor label of this sample is uncertain. V is TRBV27 and J is TRBJ2-7; the match to TRBD2 covers 8 bases. The DNA of the CDR3 is TGTGCCAGCAGATCGCGGGGGGAGGGCTCCTACGAGCAGTACTTC. Protein: CASRSRGEGSYEQYF.